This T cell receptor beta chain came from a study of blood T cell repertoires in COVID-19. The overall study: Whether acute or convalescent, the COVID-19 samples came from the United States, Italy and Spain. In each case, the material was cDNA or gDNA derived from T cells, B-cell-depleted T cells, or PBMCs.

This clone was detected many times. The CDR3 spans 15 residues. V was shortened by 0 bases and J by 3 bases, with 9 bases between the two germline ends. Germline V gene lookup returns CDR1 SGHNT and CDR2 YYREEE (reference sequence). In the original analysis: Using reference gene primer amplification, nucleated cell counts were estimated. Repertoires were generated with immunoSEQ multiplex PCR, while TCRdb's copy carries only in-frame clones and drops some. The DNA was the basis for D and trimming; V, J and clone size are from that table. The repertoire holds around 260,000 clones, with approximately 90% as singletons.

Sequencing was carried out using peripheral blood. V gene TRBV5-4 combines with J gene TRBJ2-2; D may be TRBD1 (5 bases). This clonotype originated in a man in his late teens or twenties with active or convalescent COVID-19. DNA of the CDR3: TGTGCCAGCAGCTTGGACAGGTCCTACACCGGGGAGCTGTTTTTT. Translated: CASSLDRSYTGELFF.